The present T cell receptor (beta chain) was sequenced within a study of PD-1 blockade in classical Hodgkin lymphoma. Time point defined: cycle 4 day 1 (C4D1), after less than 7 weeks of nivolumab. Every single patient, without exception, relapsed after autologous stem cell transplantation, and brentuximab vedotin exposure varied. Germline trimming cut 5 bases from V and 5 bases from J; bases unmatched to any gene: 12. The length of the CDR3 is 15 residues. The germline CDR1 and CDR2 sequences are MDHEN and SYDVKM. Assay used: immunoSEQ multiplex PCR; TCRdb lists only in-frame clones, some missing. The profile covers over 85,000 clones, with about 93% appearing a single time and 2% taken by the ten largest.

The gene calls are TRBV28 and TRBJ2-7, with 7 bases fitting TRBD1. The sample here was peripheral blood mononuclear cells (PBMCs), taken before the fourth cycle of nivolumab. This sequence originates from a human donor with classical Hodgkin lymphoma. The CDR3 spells CASSPRQGRWDEQYF. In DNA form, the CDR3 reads TGTGCCAGCAGTCCAAGACAGGGACGCTGGGACGAGCAGTACTTC.